Each of the 30 T cell receptor beta chains below was sequenced from the same sample in a study of human T cells and chemical hapten exposure. Via MiXCR, TCRdb re-called the RACE reads, giving one row per CDR3 protein. The sample includes 300,000 to 450,000 distinct CDR3 sequences, 4.5% to 7% of them seen just once. Time point here: pre-sensitization, week 0. Treatment here: therapeutic diphenylcyclopropenone sensitization with weekly scalp DPC. The starting material was whole blood, obtained in connection with sensitization to the hapten diphenylcyclopropenone (DPC). These receptors were taken from a woman under 30 with alopecia areata. Some clones in this sample may be carry-over from other donors' samples.

This clonotype was detected only a few times. The chain employs TRBV6-5 and TRBJ2-7, with 9 bases fitting TRBD2. The CDR3 spans 17 residues. The V and J ends lost 3 bases and 2 bases, in that order; junction bases with no gene match: 11. Germline lookup yields CDR1 MNHEY and CDR2 SVGAGI. The CDR3 loop is CASSYPTWERGAYEQYF. In nucleotides, the CDR3 is TGTGCCAGCAGTTATCCCACTTGGGAGCGGGGGGCCTACGAGCAGTACTTC.

The sample holds many counts of this clonotype. The CDR3 sequence: CASSQESGVGGNEQFF. CDR3 DNA: TGCGCCAGCAGCCAAGAGTCAGGGGTGGGGGGCAATGAGCAGTTCTTC. This rearrangement joins TRBV4-3 to TRBJ2-1; D may be TRBD1 or TRBD2 (6 bases each). CDR1 is LGHNA and CDR2 is YSLEER in the germline V gene. The CDR3 loop spans 16 amino acids. V dropped 0 bases and J dropped 6 bases, with 15 bases sitting between them.

This clonotype was picked up many times. The V gene is TRBV28, the J gene TRBJ2-5; TRBD2 might be the D (5 bases). Looked up from germline, CDR1 is MDHEN and CDR2 is SYDVKM. The V end lost 7 bases, the J end lost 1 base, and 16 bases lay between the germline ends. The CDR3 length is 15 residues. The CDR3 DNA reads as TGTGCCAGCACCGGGTACTTGAGGGCCCAAGAGACCCAGTACTTC. Its translation: CASTGYLRAQETQYF.

The V call is TRBV4-3, the J call TRBJ2-7; D is ambiguous. Germline loops: CDR1 LGHNA, CDR2 YSLEER. With 0 bases removed from V and 4 bases from J, the gap between germline ends came to 13 bases. CDR3 length: 15 amino acids. The DNA of the CDR3 is TGCGCCAGCAGCCAAGATAGCAACGCGAAGTACGAGCAGTACTTC. It translates to CASSQDSNAKYEQYF.

This clonotype was found many times. V usage is TRBV7-3 and J usage is TRBJ2-5, with D perhaps TRBD1 (6 bases). V dropped 4 bases and J dropped 3 bases, with 15 bases sitting between them. Per germline, CDR1 SGHTA and CDR2 FQGTGA. The CDR3 has 15 amino acids. CDR3 loop: CASSWSGTKEETQYF. Written as DNA, the CDR3 is TGTGCCAGCAGCTGGTCCGGGACAAAAGAAGAGACCCAGTACTTC.

This clonotype was detected a few times. The chain links TRBV6-2 or TRBV6-3 to TRBJ1-1; the D is unclear. The CDR3 is 15 amino acids. Trimming took 2 bases from V and 1 from J, leaving 11 bases between them. In germline, CDR1 is MNHEY, CDR2 SVGEGT. The DNA of the CDR3 is TGTGCCAGCAGTTACGTTAGGGTCGCGAACACTGAAGCTTTCTTT. It is translated as CASSYVRVANTEAFF.

This clonotype was observed a handful of times. The chain recombines TRBV7-2 with TRBJ2-5; TRBD1 is a possible D gene (5 bases). V dropped 5 bases and J dropped 5 bases, with 12 bases sitting between them. This CDR3 has 13 residues. Germline assignment: CDR1 SGHTA and CDR2 FQGNSA. The CDR3 nucleotides are TGTGCCAGCAGCGCACATGGGGCGGAGACCCAGTACTTC. It yields the protein CASSAHGAETQYF.

The chain links TRBV5-6 to TRBJ1-2; no clear D. The CDR3 is 17 amino acids. Germline CDR1 SGHDT, CDR2 YYEEEE. V was shortened by 0 bases and J by 4 bases, with 19 bases between the two germline ends. The CDR3 is CASSLGLGGSVGYGYTF. In DNA form, the CDR3 reads TGTGCCAGCAGCTTGGGGCTAGGAGGCTCTGTTGGCTATGGCTACACCTTC.

This clonotype appeared many times. V and J are TRBV27 and TRBJ2-1; 9 bases are a match to TRBD2. The CDR3 sequence is 16 residues long. CDR1 MNHEY and CDR2 SMNVEV come from the germline V gene (reference sequence). V dropped 10 bases and J dropped 0; count of bases not matched to a gene: 10. CDR3 in amino acids: CATKGVAGASYNEQFF. CDR3 sequence (DNA): TGTGCCACCAAAGGGGTAGCGGGGGCCTCCTACAATGAGCAGTTCTTC.

This clonotype was recorded a few times. The chain employs TRBV6-1 and TRBJ2-3; 8 nucleotides match TRBD2. The germline V gene has CDR1 MNHNS and CDR2 SASEGT. The V segment lost 7 bases and the J segment 1 base; nucleotides outside the gene matches: 7. The CDR3 length is 15 residues. This CDR3 is CASTPGAGGTDTQYF. CDR3 coding DNA: TGTGCCAGCACCCCGGGAGCGGGGGGCACAGATACGCAGTATTTT.

This clonotype was counted many times. This CDR3 reads CASSLGPRSSYNSPLHF. The DNA for the CDR3 is TGTGCCAGCAGTTTGGGGCCCCGGAGCTCCTATAATTCACCCCTCCACTTT. The chain carries TRBV12-3 or TRBV12-4 and TRBJ1-6; possibly TRBD1 for D (5 bases). V was cut by 3 bases and J by 0 bases, with 12 bases left in between. The CDR3 is 17 amino acids.

The table lists this clonotype with many counts. The chain employs TRBV4-1 and TRBJ2-7; 8 bases align to TRBD1. The J segment lost 5 bases and the V segment lost 5 bases, leaving 5 bases of the junction unmatched. Looked up from germline, CDR1 is MGHRA and CDR2 is YSYEKL. The CDR3 runs 13 residues. CDR3 DNA sequence: TGCGCCAGCAGCTTCGACAGGGGCCACGAGCAGTACTTC. It codes for CASSFDRGHEQYF.

J is TRBJ2-3 and V is TRBV7-2; no reliable D call. This CDR3 region has 14 residues. V gave up 1 base and J gave up 6 bases, with 11 bases separating them. CDR1 is SGHTA and CDR2 is FQGNSA in the germline V gene. The CDR3, as DNA: TGTGCCAGCAGCTTAGGACTCCCGCCGGATACGCAGTATTTT. Protein sequence: CASSLGLPPDTQYF.

The chain recombines TRBV28 with TRBJ2-5, with D possibly matching TRBD1 (5 bases). The CDR3 consists of 12 residues. CDR1 and CDR2 from the germline V gene are MDHEN and SYDVKM. Trimming cost V 10 bases and J 5 bases, with 14 bases left between them. The CDR3, as DNA: TGTGCCACCCTATGGGGCGGTGAGACCCAGTACTTC. Protein product: CATLWGGETQYF. Looking up the rest from reference TRBV28 and TRBJ2-5 gives the full variable domain: DVKVTQSSRYLVKRTGEKVFLECVQDMDHENMFWYRQDPGLGLRLIYFSYDVKMKEKGDIPEGYSVSREKKERFSLILESASTNQTSMYLCATLWGGETQYFGPGTRLLVL.

In this sample, this clonotype turned up many times. The chain uses TRBV11-1 and TRBJ1-2; D possibly corresponds to TRBD1 (5 bases). The V gene's germline CDR1 is SGHAT and CDR2 FQDESV (reference sequence). V shed 3 bases and J shed 6 bases, with 11 bases lying between them. This CDR3 spans 13 amino acids. Here the CDR3 DNA reads TGTGCCAGCAGCTTCAACAGGAGAGATGGCTACACCTTC. Translation: CASSFNRRDGYTF.

This clonotype has just a few counts. The CDR3 sequence: CASSQGYPETQYF. CDR3 in DNA: TGTGCCAGCAGTCAGGGTTATCCAGAGACCCAGTACTTC. The chain combines TRBV6-6 with TRBJ2-5, with D maybe TRBD1 (5 bases). This CDR3 is 13 amino acids long. The germline V and J ends were trimmed by 5 bases and 4 bases, with 11 bases remaining between them. The germline V gene encodes CDR1 MNHNY and CDR2 SVGAGI (reference sequence).

The CDR3 loop reads CASSPTSGSGTDTQYF. CDR3 nucleotide sequence: TGTGCCAGCAGCCCAACCAGCGGGTCGGGCACAGATACGCAGTATTTT. The V gene is TRBV7-9, the J gene TRBJ2-3; D may be TRBD2 (6 bases). Germline V gene lookup returns CDR1 SEHNR and CDR2 FQNEAQ (reference sequence). Trimming took 5 bases from V and 1 from J, leaving 16 bases between them. The CDR3 runs to 16 residues.

This clonotype was observed a single time. The DNA for the CDR3 is TGTGCCAGCAGCTCATACAGGAGCTCTGGGGCCAACGTCCTGACTTTC. Translated: CASSSYRSSGANVLTF. The V gene is TRBV7-3, the J gene TRBJ2-6, with a tentative D call TRBD1 (5 bases). Trimming took off 4 bases at V and 0 bases at J, with 10 bases between the two ends. CDR3 length equals 16 residues. Germline V gene lookup returns CDR1 SGHTA and CDR2 FQGTGA.

The J gene is TRBJ1-2, the V gene TRBV6-2 or TRBV6-3, with a possible D match to TRBD1 (5 bases). Germline CDR1 MNHEY, CDR2 SVGEGT. V was clipped by 2 bases and J by 6 bases, with 19 bases between them. The CDR3 contains 16 residues. CDR3: CASSYPLRGVEDGYTF. In DNA form, the CDR3 reads TGTGCCAGCAGTTACCCCCTGAGAGGGGTGGAGGATGGCTACACCTTC.

V is TRBV29-1 and J is TRBJ1-4; D is unresolved. Germline V gives CDR1 SQVTM, CDR2 ANQGSEA. The CDR3 runs to 11 residues. V shed 6 bases and J shed 7 bases, with 9 bases lying between them. The CDR3 here is CSVLSGEKLFF. The DNA of the CDR3 is TGCAGCGTACTAAGTGGTGAAAAACTGTTTTTT.

Of note for this clonotype: A much larger clone differs from this one at a single base, so this may be a read error. The V call is TRBV7-9, the J call TRBJ2-3; a possible D gene is TRBD1 (6 bases). CDR3 size: 16 residues. CDR1 and CDR2 from the germline V gene are SEHNR and FQNEAQ (reference sequence). Here the CDR3 reads CTSRGSATPSTDTQYF. In DNA, the CDR3 is TGTACCAGCAGGGGAAGCGCAACGCCTAGCACAGATACGCAGTATTTT.

There are a few counts of this clonotype. The CDR3 coding sequence is TGTGCCAGCAGTTTAAGCGGGGGGAGCTACAAAAACATTCAGTACTTC. Amino acids: CASSLSGGSYKNIQYF. The J gene is TRBJ2-4, the V gene TRBV28; 9 positions match TRBD2. Germline lookup yields CDR1 MDHEN and CDR2 SYDVKM. The length of the CDR3 is 16 residues. Trimming at V came to 2 bases and at J to 3 bases, leaving 5 bases not matched to a gene. Full variable domain (missing parts from reference TRBV28 and TRBJ2-4): DVKVTQSSRYLVKRTGEKVFLECVQDMDHENMFWYRQDPGLGLRLIYFSYDVKMKEKGDIPEGYSVSREKKERFSLILESASTNQTSMYLCASSLSGGSYKNIQYFGAGTRLSVL.

This clonotype was counted ten times or more. V gene TRBV29-1 combines with J gene TRBJ2-7, with TRBD1 matching over 10 bases. J was trimmed by 5 bases and V by 7 bases; bases with no gene match: 5. Germline lookup yields CDR1 SQVTM and CDR2 ANQGSEA. CDR3 length: 12 residues. The CDR3 loop reads CSAGQGGNEQYF. In DNA form, the CDR3 reads TGCAGCGCCGGACAGGGGGGCAACGAGCAGTACTTC.

V usage is TRBV27 and J usage is TRBJ1-6; 8 nucleotides line up with TRBD1. The CDR3 is made up of 14 amino acids. Germline CDR1 reads MNHEY; CDR2 reads SMNVEV (reference sequence). Germline trimming cut 6 bases from V and 10 bases from J; bases unmatched to any gene: 8. CDR3 coding DNA: TGTGCCAGCAGGGCAGGGGGCGCACAGTCACCCCTCCACTTT. It translates to CASRAGGAQSPLHF.

The CDR3 protein is CASLRGRSTDTQYF. CDR3 coding DNA: TGCGCCAGCCTTCGGGGGAGAAGCACAGATACGCAGTATTTT. This chain links TRBV10-2 with TRBJ2-3; the D gene is possibly TRBD2 (6 bases). V gave up 8 bases and J gave up 0 bases, with 12 bases separating them. Looked up from germline, CDR1 is WSHSY and CDR2 is SAAADI. This CDR3 spans 14 amino acids.

The genes are TRBV4-2 and TRBJ1-1; 10 nucleotides align to TRBD1. The CDR3 totals 15 residues. V was clipped by 1 base and J by 4 bases; unmatched bases: 3. The germline V gene encodes CDR1 LGHNA and CDR2 YNFKEQ. CDR3 residues: CASSQGDRGSTEAFF. CDR3 bases: TGTGCCAGCAGCCAAGGGGACAGGGGATCCACTGAAGCTTTCTTT.

The chain has TRBV2 and TRBJ2-3; the D gene could be TRBD1 or TRBD2 (6 bases each). Germline V gene sequence: CDR1 SNHLY, CDR2 FYNNEI. The CDR3 has 17 residues. V gave up 4 bases and J gave up 3 bases, with 20 bases separating them. The chain's CDR3 is CASSVRAQGGGTDTQYF. In nucleotides, the CDR3 is TGTGCCAGCAGTGTCCGGGCCCAAGGAGGGGGAACAGATACGCAGTATTTT.

The chain links TRBV12-3 or TRBV12-4 to TRBJ2-4; D unclear. The CDR3 runs 14 residues. Trimming left V 3 bases short and J 1 base short, with 7 bases between. Here the CDR3 reads CASSFESAKNIQYF. DNA of the CDR3: TGTGCCAGCAGTTTCGAGTCGGCCAAAAACATTCAGTACTTC.

This clonotype was seen a few times. The CDR3 here is CASSFRGDRGITGELFF. The CDR3 coding sequence is TGTGCCAGCAGCTTTCGTGGGGACAGGGGAATTACCGGGGAGCTGTTTTTT. The J gene is TRBJ2-2, the V gene TRBV7-6, with 10 bases aligning to TRBD1. CDR1 is SGHVS and CDR2 is FNYEAQ in the germline V gene. Germline trimming cut 3 bases from V and 5 bases from J; bases unmatched to any gene: 9. The CDR3 runs 17 residues. The whole variable domain, filled in from reference TRBV7-6 and TRBJ2-2, reads GAGVSQSPRYKVTKRGQDVALRCDPISGHVSLYWYRQALGQGPEFLTYFNYEAQQDKSGLPNDRFSAERPEGSISTLTIQRTEQRDSAMYRCASSFRGDRGITGELFFGEGSRLTVL.

This clonotype was detected many times. The chain has TRBV7-8 and TRBJ2-6, with 7 bases that match TRBD1. Germline V gene data show CDR1 as SGHVS and CDR2 as FQNEAQ. V gave up 4 bases and J gave up 13 bases; unmatched junction bases: 10. The CDR3 length is 14 residues. In DNA form, the CDR3 reads TGTGCCAGCAGCTCGCGACAGGGTGAAACGGTCCTGACTTTC. Residues: CASSSRQGETVLTF. Looking up the rest from reference TRBV7-8 and TRBJ2-6 gives the full variable domain: GAGVSQSPRYKVAKRGQDVALRCDPISGHVSLFWYQQALGQGPEFLTYFQNEAQLDKSGLPSDRFFAERPEGSVSTLKIQRTQQEDSAVYLCASSSRQGETVLTFGAGSRLTVL.